Listed below are T cell receptor beta chains from one sample, sequenced in a study of blood T cell repertoires in COVID-19. Sequencing used immunoSEQ multiplex PCR; TCRdb keeps in-frame clones, though not all of them. Counted here are around 160,000 clones, 70% to 90% occurring once; the ten biggest clones make up nearly 8.5%. Material: peripheral blood. Receptors were obtained from a man in his sixties with acute or convalescent COVID-19. The CDR3 runs from the conserved cysteine through the conserved F or W. D genes are given only for firm matches. Clone size is stated in some rows and not others, as once, few, many or a class when expanded.

d_gene	v_gene	j_gene	abundance	CDR3nt	CDR3aa
TRBD2	TRBV4-2	TRBJ2-7	NA	TGTGCCAGCAGCCAAGATCAAACTAGCGGGCCTAACGAGCAGTACTTC	CASSQDQTSGPNEQYF
TRBD1	TRBV11-2	TRBJ2-7	NA	TGTGCCAGCAGCCCCACAGGGGCGGCCGAGCAGTACTTC	CASSPTGAAEQYF
NA	TRBV4-1	TRBJ2-7	NA	TGCGCCAGCAGCCAAGCTAGCTTCCCCTACGAGCAGTACTTC	CASSQASFPYEQYF
TRBD2	TRBV18	TRBJ2-1	NA	TGTGCCAGCTCACCACCGGAGCGGGAGCCCGTCTATGAGCAGTTCTTC	CASSPPEREPVYEQFF
TRBD2	TRBV2	TRBJ2-1	NA	TGTGCCAGCGGAAGAAGCGGGAGTCGCTACAATGAGCAGTTCTTC	CASGRSGSRYNEQFF
TRBD1	TRBV2	TRBJ2-2	NA	TGTGCCAGCAGTGGGGACAGGGGCGCGGGCGGGGAGCTGTTTTTT	CASSGDRGAGGELFF
TRBD2	TRBV30	TRBJ2-2	NA	TGTGCCTGGAGAGGGACTAGCGGGAGAGGGGGCACCGGGGAGCTGTTTTTT	CAWRGTSGRGGTGELFF
NA	TRBV28	TRBJ2-5	NA	TGTGCCAGCAGTTTAATCGGGAGCGCGGAGACCCAGTACTTC	CASSLIGSAETQYF
TRBD1	TRBV27	TRBJ2-5	few	TGTGCCAGCAGCCCGACAGGGGACGGGCGGACCCAGTACTTC	CASSPTGDGRTQYF
NA	TRBV28	TRBJ2-2	NA	TGTGCCAGCAGTTTCGAGGCGGGCACCGGGGAGCTGTTTTTT	CASSFEAGTGELFF
NA	TRBV15	TRBJ2-1	NA	TGTGCCACCAGCAACAGGTATGAGCAGTTCTTC	CATSNRYEQFF
NA	TRBV24-1	TRBJ2-1	NA	TGTGCCACCAGTGATTTGGAGAGCTCCTACAATGAGCAGTTCTTC	CATSDLESSYNEQFF
NA	TRBV28	TRBJ1-1	NA	TGTGCCAGCAGTTTTACAGTCCTGTACACTGAAGCTTTCTTT	CASSFTVLYTEAFF
NA	TRBV28	TRBJ1-1	NA	TGTGCCAGCAGTTTACAGGGGAACACTGAAGCTTTCTTT	CASSLQGNTEAFF
NA	TRBV10-3	TRBJ1-1	NA	TGTGCCATCAGTGAGGAGGTCGGGGTTAAGACTGAAGCTTTCTTT	CAISEEVGVKTEAFF
TRBD2	TRBV19	TRBJ2-3	NA	TGTGCCAGTAGTCCCCAACTAGCGGCTACCACAGATACGCAGTATTTT	CASSPQLAATTDTQYF
TRBD1	TRBV5-1	TRBJ1-2	NA	TGCGCCACTATGCCGGGACAGGGAGGAGGAAACTATGGCTACACCTTC	CATMPGQGGGNYGYTF
TRBD1	TRBV10-3	TRBJ1-2	NA	TGTGCCGCCTCAGGGACAGGAAGCAATGGCTACACCTTC	CAASGTGSNGYTF
NA	TRBV19	TRBJ1-2	NA	TGTGCCAGTATCTCGCCAGGGTCGCGGGGCTCAAACTATGGCTACACCTTC	CASISPGSRGSNYGYTF
NA	TRBV7-9	TRBJ1-2	NA	TGTGCCAGCAGCATCATATCCCCAGGGGACTATGGCTACACCTTC	CASSIISPGDYGYTF
NA	TRBV19	TRBJ1-1	NA	TGTGCCAGTAGTCGGGGGAGGGGGGCGAACACTGAAGCTTTCTTT	CASSRGRGANTEAFF
NA	TRBV30	TRBJ1-1	NA	TGTGCCTGGAGTGTAATGGCGGGCACTGAAGCTTTCTTT	CAWSVMAGTEAFF